The rows below give T cell receptor beta chains drawn from one sample of a study of shared clonotypes between healthy human individuals. The method was immunoSEQ multiplex PCR; TCRdb's version includes in-frame clones alone and lacks a portion of them. This table has under 600,000 clones, 97% appearing once. The sequenced sample was naive CD4+ T cells sorted from blood. These receptors were collected from a woman in her thirties in good health. The conserved cysteine and the conserved F or W are not part of the CDR3 here.

V gene	CDR3 length	J gene	CDR3 protein
TRBV5-1	13	TRBJ2-1	ASSPPRPAAYEQF
TRBV18	14	TRBJ1-2	ASSLQVTTHNYGYT
TRBV5-4	11	TRBJ2-1	ASSLPGADEQF
TRBV6-1	10	-	ASSPQSYEQY
TRBV5-1	13	TRBJ1-1	ASSGILQGNTEAF
TRBV2	12	TRBJ1-3	ASKPGTGEYTIY
TRBV19	13	TRBJ2-1	ASSIMVTSYNEQF
TRBV19	12	TRBJ1-2	ASTQAGAVDGYT
TRBV6-5	14	TRBJ1-2	ASSYSIQGKNYGYT
TRBV5-1	13	TRBJ2-7	ASSSLAGGPNEQY
TRBV4-2	12	-	ASSPGGTYYEQY
TRBV28	16	TRBJ1-5	ASSLGTGSPRRNQPQH
TRBV2	17	TRBJ2-5	ASRSRARNRGGPEETQY
TRBV27	15	TRBJ1-2	ASRQNRPGPLGSGYT
TRBV30	12	TRBJ1-4	AWQSGQRNEKLF
TRBV5-4	13	TRBJ1-2	ASKRLPGKTYGYT
TRBV30	16	TRBJ2-7	AWSVRGPFPSGIYEQY
TRBV6-5	13	TRBJ2-7	ASSFGQGSPYEQY
TRBV27	9	TRBJ2-7	ASSLEGEQY
TRBV5-1	13	TRBJ2-7	ASSLGTLLVNEQY
TRBV2	14	TRBJ1-2	ASSYIRQGGSYGYT
TRBV10-3	11	TRBJ2-3	AISEPGTDTQY
TRBV28	9	TRBJ1-2	ASSLRLGYT
TRBV6-7	11	TRBJ1-2	ASSPGQAIGYT
TRBV6-5	12	TRBJ2-1	ASSSSFKGNEQF
TRBV27	12	TRBJ1-5	ATGEGAGNQPQH